This is a list of T cell receptor beta chains from one sample in a study of T cell changes during pregnancy in multiple sclerosis. Measured with immunoSEQ multiplex PCR; TCRdb has only the in-frame clones, and not every one. The repertoire consists of tens of thousands of clones, with about 90% occurring once and the leading ten covering around 0.16%. The sample was CD4+ T cells from peripheral blood mononuclear cells, taken after pregnancy. Receptors were obtained from a female donor in good health, enrolled as a control in a pregnancy study. Each CDR3 is given with its conserved first and last residue. The D gene is left open where the match is weak. A clone size is listed for some rows: how often the clone was seen (once, few, many), or a class if it is expanded.

d_call,j_call,clone_size,v_call,cdr3_aa,cdr3_nt
-,TRBJ1-2,-,TRBV6-4,CASSDSLAALPFWVGGYTF,TGTGCCAGCAGTGACTCGTTAGCAGCATTACCGTTTTGGGTAGGCGGCTACACCTTC
-,TRBJ1-4,-,TRBV5-4,CASSQATNEKLFF,TGTGCCAGCAGTCAGGCAACTAATGAAAAACTGTTTTTT
TRBD2,TRBJ2-2,-,TRBV5-4,CASSEGLASNTGELFF,TGTGCCAGCAGCGAGGGACTAGCGAGTAACACCGGGGAGCTGTTTTTT
-,TRBJ1-6,-,TRBV28,CASSLRAPRHNSPLHF,TGTGCCAGCAGTCTGCGGGCCCCGCGGCATAATTCACCCCTCCACTTT
-,TRBJ1-2,once,TRBV7-8,CASSLGEAYGYTF,TGTGCCAGCAGCTTAGGGGAGGCCTATGGCTACACCTTC
-,TRBJ1-1,-,TRBV7-2,CASSWGRTYTEAFF,TGTGCCAGCAGCTGGGGGAGGACGTACACTGAAGCTTTCTTT
TRBD2,TRBJ2-1,-,TRBV19,CASSRKAGALENEQFF,TGTGCCAGTAGCAGAAAAGCGGGGGCCTTGGAAAATGAGCAGTTCTTC
-,TRBJ1-3,once,TRBV25-1,CASSELGGRDTIYF,TGTGCCAGCAGTGAATTGGGGGGACGGGACACCATATATTTT
-,TRBJ1-1,few,TRBV7-9,CASSTDPGRITEAFF,TGTGCCAGCAGCACCGACCCGGGGAGGATCACTGAAGCTTTCTTT
-,TRBJ2-5,-,TRBV9,CASASGLYQETQYF,TGTGCCAGCGCGTCGGGATTGTACCAAGAGACCCAGTACTTC
TRBD2,TRBJ2-7,-,TRBV6-5,CASRGGTYEQYF,TGTGCATCCCGGGGGGGAACCTACGAGCAGTACTTC
TRBD1,TRBJ1-2,-,TRBV29-1,CSAGQPSPYGYTF,TGCAGCGCGGGACAGCCGTCACCCTATGGCTACACCTTC
TRBD1,TRBJ1-5,once,TRBV7-8,CASTDQTGVRQPQHF,TGTGCCAGCACCGACCAGACAGGGGTCAGGCAGCCCCAGCATTTT
TRBD1,TRBJ1-4,-,TRBV9,CASSVVGQGATNEKLFF,TGTGCCAGCAGCGTAGTCGGACAGGGGGCGACTAATGAAAAACTGTTTTTT
TRBD2,TRBJ2-5,-,TRBV11-2,CASSLAGTSGGETQYF,TGTGCCAGCAGCTTAGCCGGGACTAGCGGGGGAGAGACCCAGTACTTC
TRBD1,TRBJ1-4,-,TRBV29-1,CSVAGGPEKLFF,TGCAGCGTTGCAGGGGGGCCAGAAAAACTGTTTTTT
-,TRBJ1-2,-,TRBV6-6,CASSYSRTLAHGYTF,TGTGCCAGCAGTTACTCTAGGACACTGGCCCATGGCTACACCTTC
TRBD1,TRBJ1-6,once,TRBV7-9,CASSPRGQLNSPLHF,TGTGCCAGCAGCCCAAGGGGACAGTTAAATTCACCCCTCCACTTT
-,TRBJ1-2,-,TRBV7-2,CASSLNSYGYTF,TGTGCCAGCAGCTTAAATAGCTATGGCTACACCTTC
-,TRBJ2-2,-,TRBV19,CASSFAGTSNTGELFF,TGTGCCAGTAGTTTTGCAGGAACATCGAACACCGGGGAGCTGTTTTTT
TRBD1,TRBJ1-1,-,TRBV19,CASSRKTGLLNTEAFF,TGTGCCAGTAGCCGAAAGACAGGGCTTTTGAACACTGAAGCTTTCTTT
TRBD2,TRBJ2-1,-,TRBV7-9,CASSLTSGGANEQFF,TGTGCCAGCAGCCTCACTAGCGGGGGGGCGAATGAGCAGTTCTTC
-,TRBJ1-5,-,TRBV6-5,CASSYRRPSNQPQHF,TGTGCCAGCAGTTACCGGAGACCGAGCAATCAGCCCCAGCATTTT
TRBD1,TRBJ1-5,-,TRBV6-5,CASRPRDRHTAAQHF,TGTGCCAGCAGACCCCGGGACAGACACACTGCGGCCCAGCATTTT
TRBD1,TRBJ1-2,-,TRBV28,CASSPTGGWGYTF,TGTGCCAGCAGTCCCACAGGGGGCTGGGGCTACACCTTC
TRBD1,TRBJ2-7,-,TRBV6-1,CASTRQGRSEQYF,TGTGCCAGCACCCGACAGGGAAGGTCCGAGCAGTACTTC
-,TRBJ1-6,few,TRBV5-4,CASSPGRSYNSPLHF,TGTGCCAGCAGCCCGGGTCGCTCCTATAATTCACCCCTCCACTTT
TRBD1,TRBJ1-6,-,TRBV30,CAWSVRDSSPLHF,TGTGCCTGGAGTGTCAGGGACAGCTCACCCCTCCACTTT
-,TRBJ1-6,-,TRBV10-3,CATGTGSYNSPLHF,TGTGCCACCGGCACCGGGAGCTATAATTCACCCCTCCACTTT
TRBD2,TRBJ2-1,-,TRBV30,CAWSASGTRSNEQFF,TGTGCCTGGAGTGCCTCCGGGACTAGGAGCAATGAGCAGTTCTTC
-,TRBJ1-5,few,TRBV2,CASRGADVSNQPQHF,TGTGCCAGCAGGGGTGCGGATGTTAGCAATCAGCCCCAGCATTTT